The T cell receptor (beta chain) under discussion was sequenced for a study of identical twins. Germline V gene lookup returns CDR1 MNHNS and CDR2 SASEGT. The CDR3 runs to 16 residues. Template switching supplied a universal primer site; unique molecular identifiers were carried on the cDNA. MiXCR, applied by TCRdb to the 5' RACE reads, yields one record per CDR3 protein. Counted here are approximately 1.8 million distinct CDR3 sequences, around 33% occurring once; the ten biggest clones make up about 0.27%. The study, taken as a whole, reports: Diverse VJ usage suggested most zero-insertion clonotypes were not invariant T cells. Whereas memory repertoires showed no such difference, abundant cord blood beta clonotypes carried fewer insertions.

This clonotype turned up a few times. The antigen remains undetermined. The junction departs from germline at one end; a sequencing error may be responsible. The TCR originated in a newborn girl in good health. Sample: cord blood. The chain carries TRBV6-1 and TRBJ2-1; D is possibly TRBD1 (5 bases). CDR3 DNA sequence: TGTGCCAGCAGTGGACTCCAAGGACACGGTAGGAATGGGCAGTTCTTC. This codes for CASSGLQGHGRNGQFF.